Listed below are T cell receptor beta chains from one sample, sequenced in a study of T cells after yellow fever vaccination. From the 5' RACE reads, TCRdb called clonotypes with MiXCR, one entry per CDR3 protein. The table shows over 300,000 distinct CDR3 sequences, with over 3.5% occurring only once. The sequencing used PBMCs, collected 5 days after the yellow fever booster vaccination. The receptors stem from a man aged 18 to 29 who received the YFV17D yellow fever vaccine. Both conserved end residues are part of each CDR3. Each record gives: V gene, J gene, D gene, clone size, CDR3 protein, CDR3 DNA. A D gene is named only where the DNA matches it firmly. Clone size, where shown, is once, few, many, or a class for clones that have expanded.

V: TRBV4-3
J: TRBJ1-5
D: TRBD1
size: -
CDR3: CASSQGNRQGLPQHF
DNA: TGCGCCAGCAGCCAAGGGAACCGACAGGGCCTGCCCCAGCATTTT

V: TRBV24-1
J: TRBJ2-5
D: TRBD2
size: few
CDR3: CATSDPGTSGGQETQYF
DNA: TGTGCCACCAGTGATCCCGGGACTAGCGGGGGGCAAGAGACCCAGTACTTC

V: TRBV4-1
J: TRBJ1-2
D: -
size: many
CDR3: CASSQDSYGYGYTF
DNA: TGCGCCAGCAGCCAAGACAGTTACGGGTATGGCTACACCTTC

V: TRBV7-2
J: TRBJ2-7
D: -
size: many
CDR3: CASSSYTYEQYF
DNA: TGTGCCAGCAGCTCATATACCTACGAGCAGTACTTC

V: TRBV3-1
J: TRBJ2-7
D: -
size: -
CDR3: CASSQEAGSEQYF
DNA: TGTGCCAGCAGCCAAGAGGCGGGGTCCGAGCAGTACTTC

V: TRBV5-5
J: TRBJ1-6
D: -
size: -
CDR3: CASSLLPSDDSPLHF
DNA: TGTGCCAGCAGCTTATTGCCGAGTGATGATTCACCCCTCCACTTT

V: TRBV7-3
J: TRBJ1-1
D: TRBD1
size: -
CDR3: CASSLNRGNTEAFF
DNA: TGTGCCAGCAGCTTAAACAGGGGGAACACTGAAGCTTTCTTT

V: TRBV15
J: TRBJ1-5
D: -
size: many
CDR3: CATSLTLKRQADQPQHF
DNA: TGTGCCACCAGCCTTACCCTGAAAAGACAGGCGGATCAGCCCCAGCATTTT

V: TRBV29-1
J: TRBJ1-2
D: -
size: few
CDR3: CSVAVALGYTF
DNA: TGCAGCGTTGCGGTCGCCCTTGGCTACACCTTC

V: TRBV7-2
J: TRBJ2-6
D: -
size: few
CDR3: CASSLLPGGTLSGANVLTF
DNA: TGTGCCAGCAGCCTCCTACCTGGGGGGACTCTCTCTGGGGCCAACGTCCTGACTTTC

V: TRBV5-1
J: TRBJ2-5
D: -
size: few
CDR3: CASSPPGHEKETQYF
DNA: TGCGCCAGCAGCCCGCCAGGACACGAGAAAGAGACCCAGTACTTC